These 9 T cell receptor beta chains were all obtained from the same sample, sequenced in a study of post-analysis software for immune sequencing data. These receptors lack a known antigen. Unique molecular identifiers featured in each of the TCR beta cDNA libraries. A single record per CDR3 protein comes from TCRdb applying MiXCR to the PCR reads. Of some 800,000 distinct CDR3 sequences listed, approximately 44% were seen once; the top ten hold just under 5%. Points from the study as a whole: With TRBV5-6, TRBV5-1 and TRBV20-1 included, about 5 TRBV segments were more frequent in patients than in controls.

The sample taken for sequencing was blood. The receptor set was obtained from a girl under 18 with multiple sclerosis.

This clonotype was seen a few times. The rearrangement joins TRBV12-3 or TRBV12-4 to TRBJ2-5; D is unclear. The CDR3 sequence is 12 residues long. Between the trimmed V and J ends, which lost 8 bases and 3 bases, there was a span of 10 bases. CDR3 nucleotides: TGTGCCAGCTGTGTCAGCAAAGAGACCCAGTACTTC. It specifies CASCVSKETQYF.

This clonotype has just a few counts. The rearrangement joins TRBV28 to TRBJ1-2; possibly TRBD1 for D (6 bases). The CDR3 length is 15 residues. The ends were cut back, 2 bases at V and 7 bases at J, with 17 bases in the middle. From germline, CDR1 is MDHEN and CDR2 SYDVKM. The CDR3 DNA reads TGTGCCAGCAGTTTAGCCACAGGGATCCTCGCTGGCTACACCTTC. As protein: CASSLATGILAGYTF.

The V and J genes are TRBV29-1 and TRBJ2-7, with TRBD2 identical over 7 bases. Germline CDR1 is SQVTM and CDR2 is ANQGSEA. The CDR3 loop spans 13 amino acids. V gave up 7 bases and J gave up 3 bases; unmatched junction bases: 9. Written as DNA, the CDR3 is TGCAGCGGTGACGGAGCGGGAAGCTACGAGCAGTACTTC. As protein: CSGDGAGSYEQYF.

The chain has TRBV9 and TRBJ2-3; a possible D gene is TRBD1 (6 bases). Trimming took off 3 bases at V and 8 bases at J, with 16 bases between the two ends. The length of the CDR3 is 14 residues. From germline, CDR1 is SGDLS and CDR2 YYNGEE. The CDR3 region is CASSEADSSATQYF. In DNA form, the CDR3 reads TGTGCCAGCAGCGAGGCGGACAGCTCAGCTACGCAGTATTTT.

This clonotype was detected a few times. The chain has TRBV29-1 and TRBJ1-1, with D unclear. The CDR3 contains 11 residues. The V gene's germline CDR1 is SQVTM and CDR2 ANQGSEA. The V end was cut by 7 bases, the J end by 0 bases, with 6 bases between. CDR3 bases: TGCAGCGGCGGTCTGAACACTGAAGCTTTCTTT. Its translation is CSGGLNTEAFF.

J is TRBJ2-3 and V is TRBV6-6, with TRBD1 identical over 9 bases. Unmatched junction bases numbered 4, after V lost 9 bases and J lost 0 bases. Germline values: CDR1 MNHNY, CDR2 SVGAGI (reference sequence). This CDR3 spans 14 amino acids. DNA of the CDR3: TGTGCCAGTGGAACAGGGGGCAGCACAGATACGCAGTATTTT. Its protein product is CASGTGGSTDTQYF.

V and J are TRBV7-9 and TRBJ2-1; 13 positions match TRBD2. CDR1 SEHNR and CDR2 FQNEAQ come from the germline V gene (reference sequence). J lost 8 bases, V lost 5 bases, and 6 bases had no gene match. The CDR3 runs 15 residues. The CDR3, as DNA: TGTGCCAGCAGCCACCGGACTAGCGGGAGATATGAGCAGTTCTTC. Translation: CASSHRTSGRYEQFF.

The table lists this clonotype with a few counts. The chain couples TRBV15 to TRBJ1-2; 9 nucleotides agree with TRBD1. The germline V gene has CDR1 LNHNV and CDR2 YYDKDF (reference sequence). The V segment lost 0 bases and the J segment 3 bases; nucleotides outside the gene matches: 11. CDR3 length: 18 residues. The CDR3 region is CATSRDPDRGVTHYGYTF. The CDR3 DNA follows: TGTGCCACCAGCAGAGATCCGGACAGGGGAGTGACCCACTATGGCTACACCTTC.

The chain has TRBV12-3 or TRBV12-4 and TRBJ2-1, with D uncertain. The CDR3 runs 13 residues. V dropped 5 bases and J dropped 6 bases, with 11 bases sitting between them. CDR3 sequence reads: CASSPALSNEQFF. The DNA for the CDR3 is TGTGCCAGCAGTCCGGCCCTAAGCAATGAGCAGTTCTTC.